This T cell receptor beta chain was recorded in a study of shared clonotypes between healthy human individuals. TCRdb's copy holds only in-frame clones and misses some; the assay was immunoSEQ multiplex PCR. This table has 2 million to 2.5 million clones, 95% appearing once. Notes on this clone: The sample has other DNA sequences that encode this CDR3 too.

This CDR3 has 13 residues. V was trimmed by 2 bases and J by 0 bases, leaving 4 bases between them. Germline-derived CDR1 and CDR2 are SNHLY and FYNNEI. The sample comprised naive CD4+ T cells sorted from blood. Documented subset: CD45RA+ positively selected. The sequence derives from a man in his late teens or twenties in good health. The rearrangement joins TRBV2 to TRBJ1-2; D not certain. For the CDR3, the DNA is TGTGCCAGCAGTGAACCAGCTAACTATGGCTACACCTTC. Protein: CASSEPANYGYTF.